In this sample, the clone carrying this TCR beta chain turned up once. Its antigen is not identified. CDR1 and CDR2 from the germline V gene are MGHRA and YSYEKL. The ends were cut back, 2 bases at V and 2 bases at J, with 15 bases in the middle. The CDR3 totals 16 residues. The Oncomine TCR Beta short-read assay was applied to DNA of cultured CD4+ T cells. MiXCR, run by TCRdb on the PCR reads, gives a single entry per CDR3 protein. The table lists some 2,000 distinct CDR3 sequences, 54% of them singletons, with approximately 86% in the top ten. The data are from a study of vaccination and CD4 T cells after COVID-19. Documented treatment: approximately nine-day PBMC culture with coronavirus spike peptide pools or control peptides (ViraFEST assay). The PCR-positive dates, March through December 2020, came before the US Alpha, Beta and Delta variants.

The specimen comprised CD4+ T cells from blood, cultured in vitro, sampled after SARS-CoV-2 vaccination. This chain links TRBV4-1 with TRBJ1-2, with D perhaps TRBD1 (5 bases). The clonotype was recovered from a human donor who had recovered from COVID-19. The CDR3 loop is CASSQRRAGINYGYTF. CDR3 DNA sequence: TGCGCCAGCAGCCAACGAAGGGCAGGGATCAACTATGGCTACACCTTC.